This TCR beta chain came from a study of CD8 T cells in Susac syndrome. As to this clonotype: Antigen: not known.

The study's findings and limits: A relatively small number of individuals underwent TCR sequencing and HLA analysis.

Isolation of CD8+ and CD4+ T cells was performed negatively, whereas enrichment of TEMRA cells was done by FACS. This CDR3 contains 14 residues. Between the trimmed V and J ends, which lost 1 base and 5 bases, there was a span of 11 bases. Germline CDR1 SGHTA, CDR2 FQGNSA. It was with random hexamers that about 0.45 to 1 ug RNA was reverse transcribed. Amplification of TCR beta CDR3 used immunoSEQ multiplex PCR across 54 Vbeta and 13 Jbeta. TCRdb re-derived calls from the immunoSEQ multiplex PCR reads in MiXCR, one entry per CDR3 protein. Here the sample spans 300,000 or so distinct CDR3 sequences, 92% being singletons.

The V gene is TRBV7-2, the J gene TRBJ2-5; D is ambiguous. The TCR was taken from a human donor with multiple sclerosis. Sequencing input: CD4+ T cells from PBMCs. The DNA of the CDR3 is TGTGCCAGCAGCTTAGGGATGAGGCCGGAGACCCAGTACTTC. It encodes CASSLGMRPETQYF.